This T cell receptor (beta chain) is from a study of blood T cell repertoires in COVID-19. Overall study: The United States, Italy and Spain were the sources of the acute and convalescent COVID-19 samples. T cells, B-cell-depleted T cells, or PBMCs provided the cDNA or gDNA that served as material.

As originally analysed: Researchers report that nucleated cell counts were estimated from reference gene primer amplification. The assay was immunoSEQ multiplex PCR, and TCRdb's table has in-frame clones only and misses some. V and J calls and clone size are given by that table; D and trimming were obtained from the DNA. The sample contains some 130,000 clones, less than 90% of which appear only once. The trim removed 4 bases at V and 7 bases at J, leaving 3 bases unmatched. Per germline, CDR1 SQVTM and CDR2 ANQGSEA. CDR3 length: 11 amino acids. The chain employs TRBV29-1 and TRBJ1-2, with 7 bases aligning to TRBD1. The source is a man aged 65 to 85 with acute or convalescent COVID-19. Specimen: peripheral blood. CDR3 in DNA: TGCAGCGTTGCCCAGGGGGGTGGCTACACCTTC. It is translated as CSVAQGGGYTF.